A selection of T cell receptor beta chains follows, all from one sample in a study of shared clonotypes between healthy human individuals. This table comes from immunoSEQ multiplex PCR, and its TCRdb copy is limited to in-frame clones, with some not included. The sample carries 2,500,000 or so clones, just under 95% recorded once. Sequenced: naive CD4+ T cells from PBMCs. The source of these receptors is a young man in good health. Some clones in this sample may be carry-over from other donors' samples. Each CDR3 is given with its conserved first and last residue. Each record gives: D gene, J gene, clone size, V gene, CDR3 protein, CDR3 DNA. The D gene is left open where the match is weak. Size is omitted from some rows. Given values are once, few, many or a class for expanded clones.

>-|TRBJ1-2|-|TRBV9
CASSVAGTGYTF
TGTGCCAGCAGCGTAGCCGGGACGGGCTACACCTTC
>-|TRBJ2-6|-|TRBV27
CASTHLSDSGANVLTF
TGTGCCAGCACACACCTCTCGGACTCTGGGGCCAACGTCCTGACTTTC
>-|TRBJ2-5|-|TRBV19
CASSIDMRRQETQYF
TGTGCCAGTAGTATAGATATGCGCCGGCAAGAGACCCAGTACTTC
>-|TRBJ2-4|-|TRBV15
CATSRGEGAARDIQYF
TGTGCCACCAGCAGAGGGGAGGGGGCTGCGCGGGACATTCAGTACTTC
>-|TRBJ1-1|once|TRBV18
CASSKETNTEAFF
TGTGCCAGCTCAAAGGAGACGAACACTGAAGCTTTCTTT
>TRBD2|TRBJ2-3|-|TRBV19
CASSTDLAGTDTQYF
TGTGCCAGTAGTACCGATCTAGCGGGGACAGATACGCAGTATTTT
>TRBD2|TRBJ2-7|-|TRBV5-4
CASSLFRPGGPYEQYF
TGTGCCAGCAGCTTGTTCCGACCGGGAGGACCCTACGAGCAGTACTTC
>-|TRBJ2-7|-|TRBV11-2
CASSPDPGRGSYEQYF
TGTGCCAGCAGCCCAGATCCGGGCCGCGGTAGCTACGAGCAGTACTTC
>TRBD2|TRBJ2-3|-|TRBV9
CASSRAGGSRTDTQYF
TGTGCCAGCAGCAGGGCGGGGGGGTCCCGCACAGATACGCAGTATTTT
>-|TRBJ2-2|-|TRBV2
CASSEVSGGLFF
TGTGCCAGCAGTGAGGTTTCCGGGGGGCTGTTTTTT
>-|TRBJ1-5|-|TRBV6-1
CASNIGNQPQHF
TGTGCCAGCAATATAGGCAATCAGCCCCAGCATTTT
>-|TRBJ1-4|-|TRBV6-1
CASSEFAKMGEKLFF
TGTGCCAGCAGTGAATTTGCTAAAATGGGTGAAAAACTGTTTTTT
>TRBD2|TRBJ2-7|-|TRBV11-3
CASSSGTRGEQYF
TGTGCCAGCAGCTCTGGGACTAGGGGCGAGCAGTACTTC
>-|TRBJ1-4|-|TRBV27
CASSFRTGKLFF
TGTGCCAGCAGTTTCCGGACTGGGAAACTGTTTTTT
>TRBD2|TRBJ2-2|-|TRBV9
CASSGLAGDVTGELFF
TGTGCCAGCAGCGGACTAGCGGGAGACGTCACCGGGGAGCTGTTTTTT
>-|TRBJ2-1|once|TRBV5-1
CASSWGTRGSNEQFF
TGCGCCAGCAGCTGGGGGACACGCGGAAGCAATGAGCAGTTCTTC
>-|TRBJ2-7|-|TRBV11-2
CASSLGGGALSYEQYF
TGTGCCAGCAGCTTAGGGGGCGGGGCCCTCTCCTACGAGCAGTACTTC
>-|TRBJ2-5|-|TRBV28
CASNTEGETQYF
TGTGCCAGCAATACGGAGGGGGAGACCCAGTACTTC
>TRBD2|TRBJ2-1|-|TRBV28
CASVGTNQFF
TGTGCCAGCGTCGGGACTAACCAGTTCTTC
>TRBD2|TRBJ2-3|-|TRBV7-6
CASARGGDVDTQYF
TGTGCCAGCGCCCGGGGAGGGGATGTCGATACGCAGTATTTT
>-|TRBJ2-2|-|TRBV6-1
CASSERGRFGTGELFF
TGTGCCAGCAGTGAACGTGGTAGATTTGGCACCGGGGAGCTGTTTTTT
>-|TRBJ2-2|-|TRBV10-1
CATGTGTANTGELFF
TGCGCCACCGGAACCGGGACCGCGAACACCGGGGAGCTGTTTTTT
>-|TRBJ2-4|-|TRBV29-1
CSVGPGAAENIQYF
TGCAGCGTTGGACCCGGCGCGGCCGAAAACATTCAGTACTTC